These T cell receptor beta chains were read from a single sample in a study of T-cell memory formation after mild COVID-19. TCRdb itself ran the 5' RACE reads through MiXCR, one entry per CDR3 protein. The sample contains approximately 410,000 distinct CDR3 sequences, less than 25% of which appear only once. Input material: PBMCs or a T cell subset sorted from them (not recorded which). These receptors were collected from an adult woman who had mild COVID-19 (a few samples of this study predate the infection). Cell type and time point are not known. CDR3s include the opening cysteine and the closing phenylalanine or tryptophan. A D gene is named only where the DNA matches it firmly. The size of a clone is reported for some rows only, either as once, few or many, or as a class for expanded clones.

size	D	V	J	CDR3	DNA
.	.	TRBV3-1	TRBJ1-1	CASSHSMEAFF	TGTGCCAGCAGCCACAGTATGGAAGCTTTCTTT
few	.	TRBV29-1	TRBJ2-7	CSVGDVGYEQYF	TGCAGCGTTGGGGACGTAGGCTACGAGCAGTACTTC
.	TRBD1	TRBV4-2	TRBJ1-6	CASKGTGRSPLHF	TGTGCCAGCAAGGGGACAGGGCGCTCACCCCTCCACTTT
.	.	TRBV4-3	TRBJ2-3	CASSQGSAAYSTDTQYF	TGCGCCAGCAGCCAGGGCTCGGCGGCGTATAGCACAGATACGCAGTATTTT
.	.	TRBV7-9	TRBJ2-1	CASSRQHGNEQFF	TGTGCCAGCAGCCGACAGCACGGGAATGAGCAGTTCTTC
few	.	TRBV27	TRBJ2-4	CASSSWGAKNIQYF	TGTGCCAGCAGTTCATGGGGGGCCAAAAACATTCAGTACTTC
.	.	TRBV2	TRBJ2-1	CASRLTGRTYVVYNEQFF	TGTGCCAGCAGATTGACAGGGAGGACTTACGTGGTGTACAATGAGCAGTTCTTC
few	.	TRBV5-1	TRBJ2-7	CASRNSGEQYF	TGCGCCAGCAGGAACTCCGGCGAGCAGTACTTC
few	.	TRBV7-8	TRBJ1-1	CASSPGEGGHMNTEAFF	TGTGCCAGCAGCCCCGGAGAGGGAGGCCACATGAACACTGAAGCTTTCTTT
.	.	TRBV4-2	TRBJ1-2	CASRPRTVDYGYTF	TGTGCCAGCAGACCGAGGACAGTCGACTATGGCTACACCTTC
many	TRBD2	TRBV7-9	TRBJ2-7	CASSLAASGSYEQYF	TGTGCCAGCAGCTTAGCGGCTAGCGGGAGTTACGAGCAGTACTTC
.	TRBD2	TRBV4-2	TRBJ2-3	CASSGGLAGGRYTDTQYF	TGTGCCAGCAGCGGCGGACTAGCGGGGGGGCGCTACACAGATACGCAGTATTTT
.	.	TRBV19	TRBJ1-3	CASSISPRSYGNTIYF	TGTGCCAGTAGTATCTCCCCCAGATCGTATGGAAACACCATATATTTT
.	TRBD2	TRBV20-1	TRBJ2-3	CSAINSGTFTDTQYF	TGCAGTGCCATAAATAGCGGGACTTTCACAGATACGCAGTATTTT
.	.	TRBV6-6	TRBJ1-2	CASSYSGGVYGYTF	TGTGCCAGCAGTTACTCTGGGGGCGTCTATGGCTACACCTTC